Detailed here is one T cell receptor (beta chain). This entry is derived from a study of blood T cell repertoires in COVID-19. Study details: From T cells, B-cell-depleted T cells, or PBMCs came the material, which was cDNA or gDNA.

Germline V gene lookup returns CDR1 MGHRA and CDR2 YSYEKL. The CDR3 totals 14 residues. Trimming cost V 3 bases and J 1 base, with 9 bases left between them. TCRdb's table, derived via immunoSEQ multiplex PCR, lists solely in-frame clones and lacks some. Altogether 250,000 to 350,000 clones are present, 70% to 90% being singletons, with the ten largest covering under 15%. The sequence came from a woman aged 55 to 70 with acute or convalescent COVID-19. The sequenced sample was peripheral blood. The rearrangement joins TRBV4-1 to TRBJ1-1; D is possibly TRBD1 (5 bases). The CDR3 bases are TGCGCCAGCAGCCACTCAGACAGGAACACTGAAGCTTTCTTT. Translating gives CASSHSDRNTEAFF.